This T cell receptor beta chain was retrieved from a study of patients and donors after allogeneic stem cell transplantation. TCRdb redid the calling of the RT-PCR reads with MiXCR, one entry per CDR3 protein. The table has over 150,000 distinct CDR3 sequences, around 28% seen once; the top ten hold less than 3.5%. The clonotype was recovered from a human donor who was either an allogeneic HSCT recipient or a stem cell or donor lymphocyte infusion donor (not recorded which). It is not recorded whose cells these are; they may come from a transplant donor. Sequencing input: blood, either unsorted or a sorted T cell fraction (not recorded which).

The CDR3 DNA reads as TGTGCCAGCAGCCAGACAGAGGGCAATCAGCCCCAGCATTTT. This encodes CASSQTEGNQPQHF. V and J are TRBV4-2 and TRBJ1-5, with D possibly TRBD1 on 5 matching bases. V lost 3 bases and J lost 2, with 8 bases in between. CDR3 length equals 14 residues. Germline V gene data show CDR1 as LGHNA and CDR2 as YNFKEQ.